These 19 T cell receptor beta chains were sequenced from one sample in a study of blood T cell repertoires in COVID-19. Measured with immunoSEQ multiplex PCR; TCRdb has only the in-frame clones, and not every one. There are some 150,000 clones in the sample; roughly 84% occur only once, and more than 5% lies in the top ten. The sequencing sample was made of PBMCs or T cells enriched from blood (not recorded which). These receptor sequences come from a woman aged 45-65 years who had been exposed to COVID-19.

This clone was counted a single time. CDR3: CASSLTTTNEKLFF. In nucleotides, the CDR3 is TGTGCCAGCAGTTTGACAACAACTAATGAAAAACTGTTTTTT. The chain recombines TRBV27 with TRBJ1-4; the D is unclear. There are 14 residues in the CDR3. Trimming stripped 3 bases from V and 0 bases from J, with 5 bases between. In germline, CDR1 is MNHEY, CDR2 SMNVEV (reference sequence).

This chain joins TRBV12-3 or TRBV12-4 and TRBJ2-4; D perhaps matches TRBD1 (5 bases). The CDR3 contains 13 residues. Trimming stripped 3 bases from V and 7 bases from J, with 10 bases between. CDR3: CASSFDSTNIQYF. The CDR3 DNA is TGTGCCAGCAGTTTCGACAGCACCAACATTCAGTACTTC.

The chain is built from TRBV5-1 and TRBJ2-7; 7 bases are a match to TRBD1. This CDR3 contains 14 residues. Germline-derived CDR1 and CDR2 are SGHRS and YFSETQ. Trimming cost V 1 base and J 2 bases; bases outside gene matches: 3. The chain's CDR3 is CASSLTGDAYEQYF. Here the CDR3 DNA reads TGCGCCAGCAGCTTGACAGGGGATGCCTACGAGCAGTACTTC.

The chain links TRBV10-3 to TRBJ2-2, with D possibly being TRBD2 (5 bases). Germline CDR1 ENHRY, CDR2 SYGVKD. Between the trimmed V and J ends, which lost 3 bases and 5 bases, there was a span of 13 bases. The CDR3 extends over 15 amino acids. The CDR3, as DNA: TGTGCCATCAGTGATTTGGATAGCGCAACCGGGGAGCTGTTTTTT. This gives the protein CAISDLDSATGELFF.

The chain carries TRBV19 and TRBJ1-2; 10 nucleotides match TRBD1. From germline, CDR1 is LNHDA and CDR2 SQIVND (reference sequence). This CDR3 is 16 amino acids long. Trimming cost V 5 bases and J 2 bases; bases outside gene matches: 8. The CDR3 loop is CASSPLGQGTNYGYTF. The DNA for the CDR3 is TGTGCCAGTAGTCCCCTGGGACAGGGGACAAACTATGGCTACACCTTC.

This clone was recorded only once. The chain couples TRBV3-1 (or the pseudogene TRBV3-2) to TRBJ1-4; D uncertain. Trimming pared 4 bases from V and 8 bases from J, leaving 14 bases between. The CDR3 spans 14 residues. Per the germline V gene, CDR1 is LGHDT and CDR2 is YNNKEL (reference sequence). DNA for the CDR3: TGTGCCAGCAGCCCTCGGGAAGGACGGGAAAAACTGTTTTTT. Translating it yields CASSPREGREKLFF.

This chain connects TRBV2 to TRBJ2-7, with D uncertain. Germline V lookup: CDR1 SNHLY, CDR2 FYNNEI. V dropped 7 bases and J dropped 2 bases, with 15 bases sitting between them. There are 14 residues in the CDR3. In DNA, the CDR3 is TGTGCCAGCAAAGGAATAGCCGCGACCTACGAGCAGTACTTC. As protein: CASKGIAATYEQYF.

The DNA for the CDR3 is TGTGCCAGCAGCTTAAGGGGGATTAACACCGGGGAGCTGTTTTTT. It specifies CASSLRGINTGELFF. The V and J genes are TRBV7-2 and TRBJ2-2; a possible D gene is TRBD1 (6 bases). Germline CDR1 and CDR2: SGHTA and FQGNSA. The CDR3 has 15 residues. Trimming removed 2 bases at V and 2 bases at J, with 9 bases between.

The rearrangement uses TRBV7-9 and TRBJ2-3; unclear D gene. Looked up from germline, CDR1 is SEHNR and CDR2 is FQNEAQ (reference sequence). V was trimmed by 5 bases and J by 5 bases, leaving 11 bases between them. The CDR3 has 13 residues. The CDR3 loop reads CASSPAQEDTQYF. In DNA form, the CDR3 reads TGTGCCAGCAGCCCTGCTCAGGAAGATACGCAGTATTTT. The full variable domain, rest sourced from reference TRBV7-9 and TRBJ2-3, is DTGVSQNPRHKITKRGQNVTFRCDPISEHNRLYWYRQTLGQGPEFLTYFQNEAQLEKSRLLSDRFSAERPKGSFSTLEIQRTEQGDSAMYLCASSPAQEDTQYFGPGTRLTVL.

The V call is TRBV5-4, the J call TRBJ2-3; weak D call: TRBD1 (8 bases). V lost 3 bases and J lost 4, with 12 bases in between. There are 14 residues in the CDR3. CDR1 is SGHNT and CDR2 is YYREEE in the germline V gene (reference sequence). The CDR3 DNA reads as TGTGCCAGCAGCTGGACAGGGAGGGCAGATACGCAGTATTTT. It translates to CASSWTGRADTQYF.

The chain links TRBV9 to TRBJ1-1, with a possible D match to TRBD1 (5 bases). Trimming left V 6 bases short and J 10 bases short, with 19 bases between. Germline V CDR1 and CDR2: SGDLS, YYNGEE. The CDR3 loop spans 13 amino acids. CDR3 DNA sequence: TGTGCCAGCACCGCGGGGGTAGGGAATCCAGCTTTCTTT. Its protein product is CASTAGVGNPAFF.

The V call is TRBV5-6, the J call TRBJ2-2; perhaps TRBD1 as D (5 bases). Germline V gives CDR1 SGHDT, CDR2 YYEEEE. CDR3 length: 15 residues. The germline V and J ends were trimmed by 6 bases and 2 bases, with 14 bases remaining between them. The CDR3 nucleotides are TGTGCCAGCAACTTTGGGGCCAGAAACACCGGGGAGCTGTTTTTT. Amino acid sequence: CASNFGARNTGELFF.

The chain links TRBV5-1 to TRBJ1-6, with TRBD1 identical over 8 bases. The trim removed 4 bases at V and 0 bases at J, leaving 6 bases unmatched. Germline V gene lookup returns CDR1 SGHRS and CDR2 YFSETQ. This CDR3 has 17 amino acids. As DNA, the CDR3 is TGCGCCAGCAGCCCCCGGACAGGGAGCTCCTATAATTCACCCCTCCACTTT. As protein: CASSPRTGSSYNSPLHF.

The rearrangement joins TRBV5-1 to TRBJ2-5; 9 nucleotides agree with TRBD2. The CDR3 sequence is 17 residues long. V lost 0 bases, J lost 1 base, and 7 bases stayed unmatched. CDR1 is SGHRS and CDR2 is YFSETQ in the germline V gene. The CDR3 here is CASSLGLAGSSQETQYF. The CDR3 coding sequence is TGCGCCAGCAGCTTGGGTCTAGCGGGGAGCTCCCAAGAGACCCAGTACTTC.

This sequence joins TRBV27 and TRBJ2-5; the D gene is possibly TRBD1 (5 bases). The CDR3 spans 12 residues. Per germline, CDR1 MNHEY and CDR2 SMNVEV (reference sequence). The V gene lost 5 bases and the J gene lost 8 bases, with 12 bases spanning the gap. DNA for the CDR3: TGTGCCAGCAGTCCACAAGGGGTTACCCAGTACTTC. Protein: CASSPQGVTQYF.

The chain uses TRBV7-8 and TRBJ1-6, with a possible D match to TRBD1 (6 bases). The germline gives CDR1 SGHVS, CDR2 FQNEAQ. V was pared by 1 base and J by 8 bases, with 12 bases between. CDR3 length: 15 amino acids. CDR3 loop: CASSLVTGTYSPLHF. As DNA, the CDR3 is TGTGCCAGCAGCTTAGTAACAGGGACGTATTCACCCCTCCACTTT.

The V gene is TRBV5-6, the J gene TRBJ2-7, with D possibly being TRBD1 (5 bases). The CDR3 is made up of 13 amino acids. Trimming pared 4 bases from V and 2 bases from J, leaving 10 bases between. The V gene's germline CDR1 is SGHDT and CDR2 YYEEEE. CDR3 amino acids: CASSKTRAYEQYF. The CDR3 nucleotides are TGTGCCAGCAGCAAAACCAGGGCCTACGAGCAGTACTTC.

V gene TRBV2 combines with J gene TRBJ2-2; D is unclear. Trimming shortened V by 6 bases and J by 4 bases, and 12 bases separated the two germline ends. From germline, CDR1 is SNHLY and CDR2 FYNNEI. The CDR3 length is 14 residues. CDR3 in DNA: TGTGCCAGCAGAGCTAGTCTAGGCACCGGGGAGCTGTTTTTT. Translated, it gives CASRASLGTGELFF.

This sequence joins TRBV9 and TRBJ1-6; TRBD1 agrees at 8 bases. Looked up from germline, CDR1 is SGDLS and CDR2 is YYNGEE. There are 15 residues in the CDR3. The ends lost 3 bases at V and 11 bases at J; junction bases unmatched: 10. CDR3 sequence: CASSDRTGNHAPLHF. The CDR3 DNA follows: TGTGCCAGCAGCGATCGGACAGGGAATCATGCACCCCTCCACTTT.